Below, one T cell receptor (beta chain) is given with its context. Amplification used 60 V beta primers and 13 J beta primers. This table comes from immunoSEQ multiplex PCR, and its TCRdb copy is limited to in-frame clones, with some not included. The table records about 38,000 clones, roughly 79% of them present only once. The data originate from a study of glioma-infiltrating T cells after dendritic cell vaccination. The clonotype originates from a human donor with glioblastoma. Sequenced material: blood, taken before dendritic cell vaccination.

Here the CDR3 reads CASRTGTGFQPQHF. Here the CDR3 DNA reads TGTGCCAGTAGAACCGGGACAGGGTTTCAGCCCCAGCATTTT. V gene TRBV19 combines with J gene TRBJ1-5; the match to TRBD1 covers 9 bases. CDR1 and CDR2 (germline): LNHDA, SQIVND (reference sequence). The J segment lost 6 bases and the V segment lost 6 bases, leaving 6 bases of the junction unmatched. This CDR3 is 14 amino acids long.